The 14 T cell receptor beta chains below all came from one sample that was sequenced in a study of cytomegalovirus exposure and HLA in healthy donors. Primers included in the PCR were 60 Vbeta and 13 Jbeta primers. Libraries were prepared by immunoSEQ multiplex PCR; TCRdb keeps only in-frame clonotypes and omits some of them. The top ten hold roughly 7.2% of the sample, which has around 76,000 clones, roughly 64% seen once. The sequenced sample was PBMCs. These receptors were obtained from a man in his forties in good health and CMV-seropositive.

The chain couples TRBV4-3 to TRBJ2-2, with D hard to call. Trimming took off 0 bases at V and 1 base at J, with 3 bases between the two ends. CDR3 size: 14 residues. Germline-derived CDR1 and CDR2 are LGHNA and YSLEER. The CDR3 reads CASSQDQNTGELFF. The CDR3 bases are TGCGCCAGCAGCCAAGATCAGAACACCGGGGAGCTGTTTTTT.

V and J are TRBV5-1 and TRBJ2-1; the match to TRBD2 covers 11 bases. Trimming cost V 2 bases and J 6 bases; bases outside gene matches: 7. Germline V CDR1 and CDR2: SGHRS, YFSETQ. This CDR3 is built from 16 residues. This chain's CDR3 is CASSLTGTSGLNEQFF. The CDR3, as DNA: TGCGCCAGCAGCTTAACCGGGACTAGCGGACTCAATGAGCAGTTCTTC.

This clone was counted between two and nine times. V usage is TRBV6-5 and J usage is TRBJ1-1; D is uncertain. The germline V gene encodes CDR1 MNHEY and CDR2 SVGAGI. The CDR3 has 13 amino acids. V lost 6 bases, J lost 1 base, and 9 bases lay in between. This CDR3 is CASSRTQNTEAFF. The CDR3 DNA reads as TGTGCCAGCAGCCGTACTCAGAACACTGAAGCTTTCTTT.

The chain carries TRBV5-4 and TRBJ1-2, with TRBD1 matching 7 bases. Losses at the gene ends were 2 bases for V and 8 bases for J; bases not matched to a gene: 6. CDR3 size: 13 residues. From germline, CDR1 is SGHNT and CDR2 YYREEE (reference sequence). The chain's CDR3 is CASSFDREEGYTF. CDR3 bases: TGTGCCAGCAGCTTTGACAGGGAGGAGGGCTACACCTTC.

The chain's CDR3 is CASSRGTGKNEQYF. The CDR3 region has the DNA TGTGCCAGCTCGCGGGGGACAGGGAAGAACGAGCAGTACTTC. The chain couples TRBV7-9 to TRBJ2-7; TRBD1 matches 9 bases. The CDR3 sequence is 14 residues long. In germline, CDR1 is SEHNR, CDR2 FQNEAQ (reference sequence). Unmatched junction bases numbered 10, after V lost 8 bases and J lost 5 bases.

The gene calls are TRBV7-9 and TRBJ1-2; possibly TRBD1 for D (6 bases). Germline CDR1 and CDR2: SEHNR and FQNEAQ (reference sequence). Trimming stripped 2 bases from V and 8 bases from J, with 12 bases between. CDR3 length: 13 residues. CDR3 in amino acids: CASSLTGGIGYTF. DNA for the CDR3: TGTGCCAGCAGCTTAACGGGGGGCATAGGCTACACCTTC.

This chain uses TRBV5-1 with TRBJ1-5; D is unresolved. Germline loops: CDR1 SGHRS, CDR2 YFSETQ. This CDR3 has 15 amino acids. V lost 2 bases, J lost 3 bases, and 12 bases lay in between. The CDR3 loop is CASSLGAGDNQPQHF. CDR3 in DNA: TGCGCCAGCAGCTTAGGAGCCGGGGACAATCAGCCCCAGCATTTT.

The genes are TRBV5-1 and TRBJ1-2; D is perhaps TRBD1 (6 bases). V was cut by 0 bases and J by 7 bases, with 10 bases left in between. Germline CDR1 is SGHRS and CDR2 is YFSETQ. This CDR3 has 13 amino acids. In DNA form, the CDR3 reads TGCGCCAGCAGCTTGGCTCAGGGGAGTGGCTACACCTTC. Protein product: CASSLAQGSGYTF. The full variable domain, its missing parts supplied by reference TRBV5-1 and TRBJ1-2, is KAGVTQTPRYLIKTRGQQVTLSCSPISGHRSVSWYQQTPGQGLQFLFEYFSETQRNKGNFPGRFSGRQFSNSRSEMNVSTLELGDSALYLCASSLAQGSGYTFGSGTRLTVV.

CDR3 region: CAWQGMAGQPQHF. The CDR3 nucleotides read TGTGCCTGGCAGGGGATGGCGGGTCAGCCCCAGCATTTT. The gene calls are TRBV30 and TRBJ1-5; D is possibly TRBD1 (6 bases). The CDR3 contains 13 residues. V shed 5 bases and J shed 6 bases, with 14 bases lying between them. The germline CDR1 and CDR2 sequences are GTSNPN and SVGIG (reference sequence).

The chain combines TRBV19 with TRBJ2-7; D might be TRBD1 (5 bases). This CDR3 has 13 amino acids. Germline CDR1 is LNHDA and CDR2 is SQIVND (reference sequence). V was clipped by 4 bases and J by 0 bases, with 7 bases between them. Here the CDR3 reads CASSRGSSYEQYF. CDR3 sequence (DNA): TGTGCCAGTAGTAGGGGCAGCTCCTACGAGCAGTACTTC.

This clone was seen just once. V gene TRBV11-3 combines with J gene TRBJ1-1, with D possibly TRBD1 on 6 matching bases. Per the germline V gene, CDR1 is SGHNT and CDR2 is YENEEA. V was trimmed by 5 bases and J by 11 bases, leaving 18 bases between them. The CDR3 runs to 13 residues. The DNA of the CDR3 is TGTGCCAGCAGCCAGGGAGGGGGAGGGTCGGCTTTCTTT. Protein: CASSQGGGGSAFF.

The chain couples TRBV29-1 to TRBJ2-7, with 7 bases that match TRBD2. CDR3 size: 12 residues. Looked up from germline, CDR1 is SQVTM and CDR2 is ANQGSEA. The junction had 2 bases not matched to a gene; V was cut back by 4 bases and J by 2 bases. The CDR3 here is CSVVAGAYEQYF. The CDR3 nucleotides read TGCAGCGTTGTGGCGGGAGCCTACGAGCAGTACTTC.

This clone came up a few times. The chain carries TRBV28 and TRBJ1-2; D may be TRBD1 (6 bases). The CDR3 length is 12 residues. CDR1 and CDR2 (germline): MDHEN, SYDVKM. The germline V and J ends were trimmed by 6 bases and 6 bases, with 11 bases remaining between them. The DNA of the CDR3 is TGTGCCAGCAGAACAGGGATGGATGGCTACACCTTC. Protein product: CASRTGMDGYTF.

This chain links TRBV4-1 with TRBJ1-1; D unclear. Germline loops: CDR1 MGHRA, CDR2 YSYEKL. The CDR3 contains 15 residues. The V gene lost 0 bases and the J gene lost 4 bases, with 12 bases spanning the gap. The CDR3 sequence is CASSQDWGVGTEAFF. CDR3 bases: TGCGCCAGCAGCCAAGATTGGGGAGTTGGCACTGAAGCTTTCTTT.